The entry below describes one T cell receptor beta chain. Looked up from germline, CDR1 is KGHDR and CDR2 is SFDVKD. The V gene end was trimmed by 6 bases and the J gene end by 6 bases; junction bases not matched to a gene: 4. The CDR3 is 14 residues long. Clones were read by immunoSEQ multiplex PCR, and TCRdb kept only the in-frame ones, dropping some. In the table there are about 480,000 clones, 70% to 90% of which are singletons. Participants were aged about 18 to 100 years, lived in 20 to 25 US areas, and enrolled virtually. Participants had their cohort set by participant-reported clinical history. The record originates from a study of blood T cell repertoires in COVID-19. Overall study: PBMCs, B-cell-depleted T cells, or T cells were the source of the cDNA or gDNA that made up the material.

This receptor was obtained from a woman aged 18-29 years with acute COVID-19. The chain employs TRBV24-1 and TRBJ1-2; 12 positions agree with TRBD1. Material: PBMCs or T cells enriched from blood (not recorded which). CDR3 nucleotide sequence: TGTGCCACCAGTCCGGGGACAGGGGGCAATGGCTACACCTTC. Protein: CATSPGTGGNGYTF.